The clone carrying this T cell receptor (beta chain) has a count of ten or more. V lost 3 bases to trimming and J lost 2 bases, with 10 bases between them. This CDR3 contains 13 residues. Per germline, CDR1 SQVTM and CDR2 ANQGSEA. Sorted cells numbering about 19,000 to 1,000,000, with 10%, 30% or 50% RNA, yielded the naive CD8 libraries. Isolation of naive CD8 T cells was achieved by sorting on a CD8+CD4-CCR7+CD45RA+ phenotype. As previously described, bulk TCR libraries were made using listed TCR primers. TCRdb ran MiXCR on the PCR reads and lists one entry per CDR3 protein. The sample contains some 59,000 distinct CDR3 sequences, approximately 25% of which appear only once. The sample originates from a study of molecular identifiers for immune sequencing clone quantification.

The sequence came from a human donor in good health. Some libraries in this study had Jurkat cell RNA spiked in. The chain employs TRBV29-1 and TRBJ1-2; no clear D gene. The sample was naive CD8+ T cells from blood, with Jurkat cell RNA spiked in. The subset is: FACS-sorted CD8+CD4-CCR7+CD45RA+ naive T cells. The CDR3 DNA reads as TGCAGCGTTGAGGGCCCAGTCAACTATGGCTACACCTTC. Translated: CSVEGPVNYGYTF.